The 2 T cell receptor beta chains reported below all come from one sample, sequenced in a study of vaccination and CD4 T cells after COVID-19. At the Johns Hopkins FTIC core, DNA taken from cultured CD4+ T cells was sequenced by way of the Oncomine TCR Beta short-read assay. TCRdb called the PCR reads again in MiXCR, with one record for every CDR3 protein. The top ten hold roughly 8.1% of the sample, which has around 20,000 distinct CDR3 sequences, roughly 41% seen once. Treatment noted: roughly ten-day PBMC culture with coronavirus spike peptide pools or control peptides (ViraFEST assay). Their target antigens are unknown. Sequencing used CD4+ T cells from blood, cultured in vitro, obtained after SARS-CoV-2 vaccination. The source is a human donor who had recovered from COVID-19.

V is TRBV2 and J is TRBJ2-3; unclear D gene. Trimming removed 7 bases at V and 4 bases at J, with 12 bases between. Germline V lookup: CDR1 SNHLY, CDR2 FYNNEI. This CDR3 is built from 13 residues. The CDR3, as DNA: TGTGCCAGCACTATGGGGTTTGCAGATACGCAGTATTTT. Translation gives CASTMGFADTQYF.

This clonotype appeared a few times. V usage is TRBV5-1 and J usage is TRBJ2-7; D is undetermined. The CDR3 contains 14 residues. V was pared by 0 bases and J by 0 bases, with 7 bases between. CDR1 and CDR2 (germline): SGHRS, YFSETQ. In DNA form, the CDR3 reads TGCGCCAGCAGCTTGGTGGCGCTCTCCTACGAGCAGTACTTC. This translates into CASSLVALSYEQYF. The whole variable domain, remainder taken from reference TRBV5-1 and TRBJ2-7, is KAGVTQTPRYLIKTRGQQVTLSCSPISGHRSVSWYQQTPGQGLQFLFEYFSETQRNKGNFPGRFSGRQFSNSRSEMNVSTLELGDSALYLCASSLVALSYEQYFGPGTRLTVT.